These T cell receptor beta chains were read from a single sample in a study of blood T cell repertoires in COVID-19. This table comes from immunoSEQ multiplex PCR, and its TCRdb copy is limited to in-frame clones, with some not included. The data show about 380,000 clones, 88% seen once. Specimen: PBMCs or T cells enriched from blood (not recorded which). These receptors came from a woman aged 18-29 years who had recovered from COVID-19. Each CDR3 is given with its conserved first and last residue. D genes are given only for firm matches. Size tells how often a clone was seen (once, few, many) or the class of an expanded clone, and some rows leave it out.

size	V	D	J	CDR3	DNA
-	TRBV5-1	TRBD1	TRBJ2-1	CASSSGQGMVNEQFF	TGCGCCAGCAGCTCGGGACAGGGGATGGTAAATGAGCAGTTCTTC
once	TRBV10-3	-	TRBJ2-3	CAISGGAKAPDTQYF	TGTGCCATCAGTGGTGGAGCCAAAGCGCCAGATACGCAGTATTTT
-	TRBV11-2	TRBD1	TRBJ2-7	CASTSATGNTYEQYF	TGTGCCAGCACCTCCGCGACAGGGAACACCTACGAGCAGTACTTC
-	TRBV18	-	TRBJ1-2	CASSPPPGGYTF	TGTGCCAGCTCACCACCGCCAGGTGGCTACACCTTC
-	TRBV3-1/TRBV3-2	-	TRBJ1-1	CASSQDSRWGENTEAFF	TGTGCCAGCAGCCAAGATAGCCGTTGGGGGGAGAACACTGAAGCTTTCTTT
-	TRBV10-3	TRBD1	TRBJ1-3	CAIRGETGSRDTIYF	TGTGCCATCAGGGGAGAGACAGGGAGTCGAGACACCATATATTTT
-	TRBV27	TRBD1	TRBJ1-2	CASSSTRQGAADGYTF	TGTGCCAGCAGTAGCACGAGACAGGGGGCAGCGGATGGCTACACCTTC
-	TRBV2	TRBD1	TRBJ2-7	CASRPLTGEQYF	TGTGCCAGCAGACCCTTGACAGGGGAGCAGTACTTC
-	TRBV29-1	TRBD1	TRBJ1-1	CSATGDEANAFF	TGCAGCGCCACAGGGGACGAGGCGAATGCTTTCTTT
-	TRBV2	-	TRBJ1-3	CASSEGGPSRGGNTIYF	TGTGCCAGCAGTGAAGGGGGTCCCTCTCGGGGGGGAAACACCATATATTTT
-	TRBV9	TRBD1	TRBJ2-7	CASSGTGGFYEQYF	TGTGCCAGCAGCGGGACAGGGGGCTTCTACGAGCAGTACTTC
-	TRBV5-1	-	TRBJ2-1	CASSLEGTRKKLVNEQFF	TGCGCCAGCAGCTTGGAGGGGACACGCAAGAAGTTGGTGAATGAGCAGTTCTTC
-	TRBV6-5	-	TRBJ1-5	CASSYGRAGADQPQHF	TGTGCCAGCAGTTACGGGCGGGCGGGGGCAGACCAGCCCCAGCATTTT
-	TRBV7-2	TRBD2	TRBJ2-1	CASSLALAGNEQFF	TGTGCCAGCAGCTTAGCACTAGCGGGCAATGAGCAGTTCTTC
once	TRBV5-8	TRBD2	TRBJ2-1	CASSIGTRIDNEQFF	TGTGCCAGCAGCATCGGGACTAGGATAGACAATGAGCAGTTCTTC
-	TRBV19	TRBD2	TRBJ2-5	CASSRAGGPAYF	TGTGCCAGTAGTAGGGCGGGGGGCCCCGCGTACTTC
-	TRBV5-4	TRBD1	TRBJ1-6	CASNQDRMNSPLHF	TGTGCCAGCAACCAGGACAGGATGAATTCACCCCTCCACTTT
-	TRBV6-4	TRBD1	TRBJ1-2	CASSDEGTGIYGYTF	TGTGCCAGCAGTGACGAAGGGACAGGCATCTATGGCTACACCTTC
-	TRBV11-2	-	TRBJ1-6	CASSLEGLGAPSPLHF	TGTGCCAGCAGCTTAGAGGGGTTGGGGGCGCCTTCACCCCTCCACTTT
-	TRBV3-1/TRBV3-2	-	TRBJ1-1	CASSQVPQAAEAFF	TGTGCCAGCAGCCAAGTCCCGCAGGCAGCTGAAGCTTTCTTT
-	TRBV18	TRBD1	TRBJ1-1	CASSLRGGENHEAFF	TGTGCCAGCTCACTGAGAGGGGGCGAGAACCATGAAGCTTTCTTT
-	TRBV19	-	TRBJ2-7	CASSPGQSIYEQYF	TGTGCCAGTAGTCCAGGACAGTCCATCTACGAGCAGTACTTC
-	TRBV27	TRBD1	TRBJ2-5	CASSFQTGGVETQYF	TGTGCCAGCAGTTTCCAGACAGGGGGAGTAGAGACCCAGTACTTC
-	TRBV12-3/TRBV12-4	-	TRBJ2-1	CASRTNNEQFF	TGTGCCAGCAGGACAAACAATGAGCAGTTCTTC
few	TRBV7-3	-	TRBJ1-5	CASSLRHTNQPQHF	TGTGCCAGCAGCTTAAGACATACAAATCAGCCCCAGCATTTT
-	TRBV14	-	TRBJ1-4	CASSQERAGWYANEKLFF	TGTGCCAGCAGCCAAGAAAGGGCGGGTTGGTACGCTAATGAAAAACTGTTTTTT
-	TRBV18	TRBD1	TRBJ1-1	CASSADRGPLSAFF	TGTGCCAGCTCGGCCGACAGGGGGCCCCTTTCAGCTTTCTTT
-	TRBV24-1	-	TRBJ2-1	CATSDHHRGHEQFF	TGTGCCACCAGTGATCATCATAGGGGCCATGAGCAGTTCTTC
-	TRBV9	TRBD1	TRBJ1-6	CASSGGQGFAPLHF	TGTGCCAGCAGCGGAGGACAGGGGTTCGCACCCCTCCACTTT
once	TRBV15	TRBD1	TRBJ1-2	CATSRDRAARQDGYTF	TGTGCCACCAGCAGGGACAGGGCAGCGAGACAAGATGGCTACACCTTC
-	TRBV10-2	TRBD1	TRBJ2-2	CASIRSWQGAPGELFF	TGCGCCAGCATAAGAAGCTGGCAGGGGGCGCCCGGGGAGCTGTTTTTT
-	TRBV7-2	TRBD1	TRBJ1-2	CASSLSGVGGGYTF	TGTGCCAGCAGCTTAAGTGGGGTAGGGGGCGGCTACACCTTC
-	TRBV19	TRBD1	TRBJ2-1	CASSKDRVRSFF	TGTGCCAGTAGTAAGGACAGGGTGAGGTCGTTCTTC
-	TRBV4-1	TRBD1	TRBJ2-1	CASSQAGTGGYYEQFF	TGCGCCAGCAGCCAAGCGGGGACAGGGGGCTACTATGAGCAGTTCTTC
-	TRBV29-1	-	TRBJ1-1	CSVLTVNTEAFF	TGCAGCGTTCTGACTGTGAACACTGAAGCTTTCTTT
-	TRBV7-9	-	TRBJ1-6	CASSSSQGGNSPLHF	TGTGCCAGCAGCTCATCGCAGGGAGGTAATTCACCCCTCCACTTT
-	TRBV5-8	TRBD1	TRBJ1-6	CASSLVTGTDWNSPLHF	TGTGCCAGCAGCTTGGTGACAGGGACCGATTGGAATTCACCCCTCCACTTT
-	TRBV2	-	TRBJ2-7	CASRGDRYSGSHEQYF	TGTGCCAGCCGGGGGGACAGGTACTCAGGATCTCACGAGCAGTACTTC
-	TRBV29-1	-	TRBJ1-4	CSVPGESGSWVNEKLFF	TGCAGCGTTCCTGGAGAGAGTGGCTCCTGGGTAAATGAAAAACTGTTTTTT
-	TRBV9	-	TRBJ1-2	CASSVHSQNYGYTF	TGTGCCAGCAGCGTTCACAGTCAAAACTATGGCTACACCTTC
-	TRBV9	TRBD2	TRBJ2-3	CASSSGLAGGLGTHTQYF	TGTGCCAGCAGCTCAGGACTAGCGGGGGGGCTCGGGACCCATACGCAGTATTTT
-	TRBV15	TRBD1	TRBJ1-1	CATSSGQGYTEAFF	TGTGCCACCAGCAGTGGACAGGGGTACACTGAAGCTTTCTTT
-	TRBV7-9	TRBD1	TRBJ1-6	CASSSGQGSSPLHF	TGTGCCAGCAGCTCGGGACAGGGTAGTTCACCCCTCCACTTT
-	TRBV5-1	-	TRBJ2-7	CASSIMEQGSYEQYF	TGCGCCAGCAGTATTATGGAGCAGGGGAGCTACGAGCAGTACTTC
once	TRBV11-1	TRBD1	TRBJ1-2	CASSLAGTDNYGYTF	TGTGCCAGCAGCTTAGCCGGGACAGATAACTATGGCTACACCTTC
-	TRBV7-3	TRBD2	TRBJ2-1	CASSELADSYNEQFF	TGTGCCAGCAGCGAACTAGCGGACTCCTACAATGAGCAGTTCTTC
-	TRBV30	-	TRBJ1-1	CAWNGLRGTEAFF	TGTGCCTGGAACGGCTTAAGGGGGACTGAAGCTTTCTTT
few	TRBV5-1	-	TRBJ2-7	CASSSGLDNYEQYF	TGCGCCAGCAGCTCGGGACTGGACAACTACGAGCAGTACTTC
-	TRBV7-6	TRBD1	TRBJ1-1	CASSSQGMEMNTEAFF	TGTGCCAGCAGCTCACAGGGGATGGAAATGAACACTGAAGCTTTCTTT
few	TRBV5-1	TRBD1	TRBJ1-2	CASSTGDRGEYDYGYTF	TGCGCCAGCAGCACCGGGGACAGGGGAGAGTACGACTATGGCTACACCTTC
-	TRBV28	TRBD1	TRBJ1-2	CASSWTGQGASTFTF	TGTGCCAGCAGTTGGACCGGACAGGGGGCCTCCACTTTCACCTTC
-	TRBV7-2	TRBD1	TRBJ1-5	CASSLTGSNQPQHF	TGTGCCAGCAGCTTGACAGGGTCCAATCAGCCCCAGCATTTT
-	TRBV27	TRBD1	TRBJ1-5	CASSPDREGNQPQHF	TGTGCCAGCAGTCCAGACAGGGAAGGCAATCAGCCCCAGCATTTT
once	TRBV7-6	-	TRBJ1-2	CASSEYRGAETNYGYTF	TGTGCCAGCAGCGAGTATCGGGGGGCAGAGACTAACTATGGCTACACCTTC
-	TRBV24-1	TRBD2	TRBJ2-3	CATSVRGGETDTQYF	TGTGCCACCAGTGTACGCGGGGGGGAGACAGATACGCAGTATTTT
-	TRBV5-1	-	TRBJ2-5	CASSLGRVWETQYF	TGCGCCAGCAGCTTGGGCAGGGTGTGGGAGACCCAGTACTTC